Following are 5 T cell receptor beta chains from one sample sequenced in a study of T cells in Graves' hyperthyroidism and ophthalmopathy (dated by TCRdb to about 2019). Library preparation employed multiplex PCR. Sequenced on an Illumina HiSeq 2000. The TCR beta CDR3 regions were amplified from RNA transcripts. A first-round RT-PCR of the TCR CDR3 used the HTBI primer set with the Qiagen OneStep RT-PCR kit. TCRdb's own reprocessing of the public reads used fastp at Q25 and MiXCR and kept productive beta chains. Here each entry gathers all rows of one CDR3 protein and keeps the most common genes and DNA. The sample contains about 360,000 distinct CDR3 sequences, roughly 13% of them found a single time. The ten biggest clones cover around a tenth of the sample. The sample was blood. These receptors all come from a woman aged 18 to 35 with Graves' hyperthyroidism.

This clonotype was detected a few times. This may arise from a read error, as a much more abundant clone is one base away. Here the CDR3 reads CASSQDLTGTRNTEAFF. The CDR3 DNA reads TGTGCCAGCAGCCAAGATTTAACCGGGACAAGGAACACTGAAGCTTTCTTT. This chain connects TRBV14 to TRBJ1-1, with D possibly TRBD1 on 6 matching bases. Germline V gene sequence: CDR1 SGHDN, CDR2 FVKESK. The CDR3 length is 17 residues. The germline V and J ends were trimmed by 0 bases and 1 base, with 15 bases remaining between them.

The CDR3 DNA reads TGCGCCAGCAGCCAACCCCGACAGGGCCCAAACACCGGGGAGCTGTTTTTT. Translating it yields CASSQPRQGPNTGELFF. V usage is TRBV4-1 and J usage is TRBJ2-2, with 7 bases fitting TRBD1. J was trimmed by 2 bases and V by 2 bases; bases with no gene match: 8. The germline V gene has CDR1 MGHRA and CDR2 YSYEKL. The CDR3 has 17 residues.

This clonotype was recorded at least ten times. The chain links TRBV7-3 to TRBJ2-7; TRBD1 aligns across 10 bases. Germline CDR1 is SGHTA and CDR2 is FQGTGA. V shed 0 bases and J 3 bases; nucleotides not matched to a gene: 2. This CDR3 is built from 15 residues. The DNA for the CDR3 is TGTGCCAGCAGCTTAACGGGACAGGGGATCTACGAGCAGTACTTC. It yields the protein CASSLTGQGIYEQYF.

This clonotype was observed many times. The rearrangement joins TRBV13 to TRBJ2-7, with TRBD1 identical over 7 bases. Trimming removed 4 bases from V and 5 bases from J; junction bases left unmatched: 8. CDR1 is PRHDT and CDR2 is FYEKMQ in the germline V gene (reference sequence). This CDR3 contains 14 residues. The CDR3, as DNA: TGTGCCAGCAGCTCGGGACAGCGATGGCACGAGCAGTACTTC. Protein product: CASSSGQRWHEQYF.

At least ten counts were recorded for this clonotype. The V gene is TRBV3-1, the J gene TRBJ1-1, with D possibly TRBD1 on 6 matching bases. This CDR3 is 11 amino acids long. Trimming stripped 2 bases from V and 8 bases from J, with 6 bases between. The germline gives CDR1 LGHDT, CDR2 YNNKEL (reference sequence). CDR3 protein: CASSQQGEAFF. The CDR3, as DNA: TGTGCCAGCAGCCAACAGGGGGAAGCTTTCTTT. The variable domain in full, with the rest retrieved from reference TRBV3-1 and TRBJ1-1, is DTAVSQTPKYLVTQMGNDKSIKCEQNLGHDTMYWYKQDSKKFLKIMFSYNNKELIINETVPNRFSPKSPDKAHLNLHINSLELGDSAVYFCASSQQGEAFFGQGTRLTVV.